The clone carrying this T cell receptor beta chain has a handful of counts. Antigen unknown. TCRdb reprocessed the 5' RACE reads via MiXCR and lists one record per CDR3 protein. This table holds approximately 300,000 distinct CDR3 sequences, about 16% found once. This sample was included in a study of T-cell memory formation after mild COVID-19. Study at large: TCR clusters largely stayed donor specific.

This CDR3 contains 15 residues. The germline V gene encodes CDR1 SEHNR and CDR2 FQNEAQ (reference sequence). Trimming cost V 0 bases and J 5 bases; bases outside gene matches: 5. Whole-study results and caveats: The finding that pre-infection memory included some responding clones suggested that cross-reactive memory joined. Among clones contracting day 15 to 85, CD4/CD8 was balanced, whereas later expanders leaned CD4+.

Sequencing was performed on PBMCs or a T cell subset sorted from them (not recorded which). This receptor was identified in a man younger than 35 who had mild COVID-19 (a few samples of this study predate the infection). Cell type and time point are not known. The chain recombines TRBV7-9 with TRBJ2-5, with 8 bases matching TRBD2. The DNA of the CDR3 is TGTGCCAGCAGCTTAGCCAGCGGGGGAGTGGAGACCCAGTACTTC. Translating gives CASSLASGGVETQYF.